The present entry profiles one T cell receptor beta chain with its context. Its antigen is undetermined. The data originate from a study of CD4+ T cells in melanoma. The assay was immunoSEQ multiplex PCR, and TCRdb's table has in-frame clones only and misses some. In the table there are about 120,000 clones, around 92% of which are singletons. Whole-study results and caveats: Diverse differentiation states were reported for melanoma neoantigen-specific CD4+ T cells.

Trimming took 2 bases from V and 1 from J; bases not matched to a gene: 14. This CDR3 spans 18 amino acids. The germline CDR1 and CDR2 sequences are MNHNS and SASEGT. The receptor comes from a human donor with melanoma. V usage is TRBV6-1 and J usage is TRBJ2-7; 7 bases are a match to TRBD2. Material for sequencing was peripheral blood. Written as DNA, the CDR3 is TGTGCCAGCAGTGAAAGCGGAGCGGTGGCGGGAGCTTCCTACGAGCAGTACTTC. Translated: CASSESGAVAGASYEQYF.